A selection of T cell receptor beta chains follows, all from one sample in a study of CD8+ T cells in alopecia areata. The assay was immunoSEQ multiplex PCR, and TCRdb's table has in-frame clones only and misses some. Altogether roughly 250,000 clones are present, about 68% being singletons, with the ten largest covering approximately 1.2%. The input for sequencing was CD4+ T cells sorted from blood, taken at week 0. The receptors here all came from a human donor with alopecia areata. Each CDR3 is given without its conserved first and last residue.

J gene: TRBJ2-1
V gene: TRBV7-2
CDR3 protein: ASSAGTGYEQF

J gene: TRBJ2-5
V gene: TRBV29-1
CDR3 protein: SALRAAETQY

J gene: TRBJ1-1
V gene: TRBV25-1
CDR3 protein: ASRGMVGQGARTEAF

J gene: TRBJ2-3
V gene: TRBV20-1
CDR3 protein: SARVGNTQY

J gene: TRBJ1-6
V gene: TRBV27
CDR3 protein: ASSLRARNSPLH

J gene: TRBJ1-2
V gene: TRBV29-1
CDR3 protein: SVGLGVRYGYT

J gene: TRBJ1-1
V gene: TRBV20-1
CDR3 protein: SARGPAEAF

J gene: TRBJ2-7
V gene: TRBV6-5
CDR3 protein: ASSSGGYEQY

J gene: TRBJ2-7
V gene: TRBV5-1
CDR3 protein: ASSSGLLYEQY

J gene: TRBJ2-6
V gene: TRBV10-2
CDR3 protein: ASSEWGQAFSGANVLT

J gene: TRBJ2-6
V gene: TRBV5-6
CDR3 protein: ASSLASGSGANVLT

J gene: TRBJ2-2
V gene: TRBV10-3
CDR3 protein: AINTAGTNTGELF

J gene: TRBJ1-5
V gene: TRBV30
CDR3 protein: AWRGSNQPQH

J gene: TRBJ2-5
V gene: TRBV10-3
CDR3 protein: AISASGGMETQY

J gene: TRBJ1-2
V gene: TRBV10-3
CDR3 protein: AIAGPYGYT

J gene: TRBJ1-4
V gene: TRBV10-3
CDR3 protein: AISGSGDFEKLF

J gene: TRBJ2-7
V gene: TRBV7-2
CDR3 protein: ASSLVASGGVGEQY

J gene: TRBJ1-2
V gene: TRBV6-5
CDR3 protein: ASSSLFVRAGYT

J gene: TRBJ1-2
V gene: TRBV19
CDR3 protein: ASSINGDNYGYT

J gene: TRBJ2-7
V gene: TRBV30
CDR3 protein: AWSSGGDPQY

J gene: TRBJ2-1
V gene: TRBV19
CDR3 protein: ASQYVGGGEQF

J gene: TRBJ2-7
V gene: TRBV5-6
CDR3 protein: ASRQAGAPKPY

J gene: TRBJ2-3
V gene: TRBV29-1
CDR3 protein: SVFLDGRLHTDTQY

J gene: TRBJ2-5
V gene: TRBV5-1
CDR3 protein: ASSNGLLQETQY

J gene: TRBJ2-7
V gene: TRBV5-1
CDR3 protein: ASRKDGRYYEQY

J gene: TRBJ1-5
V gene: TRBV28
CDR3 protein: ASSSWGRSQPQH

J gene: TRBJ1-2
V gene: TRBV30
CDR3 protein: AGTDRVHGYT

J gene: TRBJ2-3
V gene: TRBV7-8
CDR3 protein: ASSFTVGDRTDTQY

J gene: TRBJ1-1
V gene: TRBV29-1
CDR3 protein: SGGSGGGAEAF

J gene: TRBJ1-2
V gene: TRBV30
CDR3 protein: AWSVHDRNYGYT

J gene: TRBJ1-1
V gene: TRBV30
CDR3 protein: AWIPRILLNTEAF

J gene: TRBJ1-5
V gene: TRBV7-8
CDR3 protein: ASSMESGNQPQH

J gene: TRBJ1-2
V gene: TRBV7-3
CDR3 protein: ASSLLPANYGYT

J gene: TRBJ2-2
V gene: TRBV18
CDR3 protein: ASSPPGSANTGELF

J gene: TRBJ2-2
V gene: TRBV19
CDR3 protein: ASRSASLNTGELF

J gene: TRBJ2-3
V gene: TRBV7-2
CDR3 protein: ASSFVAGEPTDTQY

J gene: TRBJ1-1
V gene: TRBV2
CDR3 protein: ASSKGQEGEAF

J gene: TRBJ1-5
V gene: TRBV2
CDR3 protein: ASKADSNQPQH

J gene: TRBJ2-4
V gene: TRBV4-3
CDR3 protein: ASSPGTGGTKNIQY

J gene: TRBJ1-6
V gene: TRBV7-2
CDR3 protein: ASSFGTQANSPLH

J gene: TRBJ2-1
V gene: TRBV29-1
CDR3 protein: SAIGTNEQF